Below, one T cell receptor beta chain is given with its context. Profiled with immunoSEQ multiplex PCR; TCRdb holds only in-frame clones, not every one. This table has hundreds of thousands of clones, 70% to 90% appearing once. These data are taken from a study of blood T cell repertoires in COVID-19. The CDR3 consists of 14 residues. V was pared by 5 bases and J by 7 bases, with 18 bases between. CDR1 SGHAT and CDR2 FQNNGV come from the germline V gene. The V call is TRBV11-2, the J call TRBJ2-7; the D gene is possibly TRBD1 (6 bases). Sequencing input: PBMCs or T cells enriched from blood (not recorded which). The source of this sequence is a woman younger than 45 who had been exposed to COVID-19. The CDR3 reads CASSPRQDRREQYF. The CDR3 DNA is TGTGCCAGCAGCCCTCGACAGGACCGAAGAGAGCAGTACTTC.